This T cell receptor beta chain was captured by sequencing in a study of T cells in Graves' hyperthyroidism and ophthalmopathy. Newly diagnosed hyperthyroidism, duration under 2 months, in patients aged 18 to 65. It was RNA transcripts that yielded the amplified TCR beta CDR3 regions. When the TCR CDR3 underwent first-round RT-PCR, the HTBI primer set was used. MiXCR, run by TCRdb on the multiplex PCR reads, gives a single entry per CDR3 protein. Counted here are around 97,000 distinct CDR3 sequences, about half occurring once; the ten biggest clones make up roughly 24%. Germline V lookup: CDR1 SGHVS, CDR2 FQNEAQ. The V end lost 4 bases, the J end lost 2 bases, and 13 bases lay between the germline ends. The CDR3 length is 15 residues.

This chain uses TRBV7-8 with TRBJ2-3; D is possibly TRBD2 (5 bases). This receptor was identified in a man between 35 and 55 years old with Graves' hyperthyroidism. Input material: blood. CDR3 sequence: CASSYPRGATDTQYF. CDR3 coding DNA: TGTGCCAGCAGCTATCCTCGGGGAGCCACAGATACGCAGTATTTT.